This TCR beta chain was identified in a study of cytotoxic CD8 clonotypes in ibrutinib-treated CLL. Study-level background: Among the patients, 10 to 11 presented as relapsed/refractory and about 14 as treatment-naive; about 17 showed unmutated IGHV. General study results and limits: Public clonotypes showed up rarely, and on treatment they shrank or held steady. Rising at ibrutinib response, clonality subsequently fell back toward baseline at progression. Baseline values of clonality outstripped age-matched healthy donors and followed circulating CD8+ T-cell counts.

Comments on this clone: The antigen remains undetermined.

Sequencing was performed with immunoSEQ multiplex PCR; in TCRdb, only in-frame clones are kept and a portion is missing. The sample yields approximately 340,000 clones, under 70% seen once. Germline CDR1 is SNHLY and CDR2 is FYNNEI. With V trimmed by 5 bases and J by 8 bases, 2 bases remained unmatched. CDR3 size: 11 residues. This sequence joins TRBV2 and TRBJ1-2; TRBD1 agrees at 7 bases. The material was PBMCs, obtained after 36 months of ibrutinib treatment. The TCR comes from a human donor with chronic lymphocytic leukemia. The CDR3 sequence is CASSRQGGYTF. CDR3 nucleotides: TGTGCCAGCAGTCGACAGGGAGGCTACACCTTC.